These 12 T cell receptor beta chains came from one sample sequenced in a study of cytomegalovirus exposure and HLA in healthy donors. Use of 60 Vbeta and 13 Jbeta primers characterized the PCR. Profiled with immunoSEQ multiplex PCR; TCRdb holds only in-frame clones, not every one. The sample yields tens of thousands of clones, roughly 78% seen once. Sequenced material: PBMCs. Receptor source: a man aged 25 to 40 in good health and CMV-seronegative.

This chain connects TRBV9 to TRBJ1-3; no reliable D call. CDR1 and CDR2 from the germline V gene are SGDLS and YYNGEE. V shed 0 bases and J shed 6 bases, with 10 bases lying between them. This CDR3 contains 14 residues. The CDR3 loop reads CASSVGGAENTIYF. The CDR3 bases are TGTGCCAGCAGCGTAGGAGGCGCCGAAAACACCATATATTTT.

As DNA, the CDR3 is TGTGCCAGCAGTCCAGCCGGGACAAGTTTTAACACCGGGGAGCTGTTTTTT. Protein: CASSPAGTSFNTGELFF. V usage is TRBV2 and J usage is TRBJ2-2; possible D gene TRBD1, 6 bases. Looked up from germline, CDR1 is SNHLY and CDR2 is FYNNEI. This CDR3 region has 17 residues. The germline V and J ends were trimmed by 5 bases and 2 bases, with 18 bases remaining between them. Complete variable domain (other parts from reference TRBV2 and TRBJ2-2): EPEVTQTPSHQVTQMGQEVILRCVPISNHLYFYWYRQILGQKVEFLVSFYNNEISEKSEIFDDQFSVERPDGSNFTLKIRSTKLEDSAMYFCASSPAGTSFNTGELFFGEGSRLTVL.

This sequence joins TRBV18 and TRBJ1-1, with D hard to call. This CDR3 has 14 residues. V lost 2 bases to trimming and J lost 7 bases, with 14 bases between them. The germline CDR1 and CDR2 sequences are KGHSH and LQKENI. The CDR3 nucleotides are TGTGCCAGCTCACCATTACCGCAGGACTATGAAGCTTTCTTT. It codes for CASSPLPQDYEAFF.

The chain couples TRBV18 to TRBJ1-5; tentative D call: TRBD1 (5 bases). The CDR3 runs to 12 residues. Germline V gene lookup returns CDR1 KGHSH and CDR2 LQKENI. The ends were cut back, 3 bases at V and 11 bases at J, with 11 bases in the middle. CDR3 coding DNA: TGTGCCAGCTCACCCCCGCAGGGCACCCAGCATTTT. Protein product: CASSPPQGTQHF.

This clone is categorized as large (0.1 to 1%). The CDR3 reads CASSLFFGSYNEQFF. In nucleotides, the CDR3 is TGTGCCAGCAGCTTGTTCTTCGGCTCCTACAATGAGCAGTTCTTC. V and J are TRBV5-6 and TRBJ2-1; D not certain. V lost 1 base to trimming and J lost 0 bases, with 8 bases between them. The CDR3 totals 15 residues. Germline CDR1 reads SGHDT; CDR2 reads YYEEEE.

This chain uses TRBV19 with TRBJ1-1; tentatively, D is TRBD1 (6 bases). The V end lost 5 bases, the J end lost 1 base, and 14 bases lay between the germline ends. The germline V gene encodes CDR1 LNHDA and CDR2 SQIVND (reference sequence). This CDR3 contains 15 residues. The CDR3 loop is CASSQQGLQNTEAFF. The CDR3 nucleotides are TGTGCCAGTAGTCAACAGGGTTTGCAGAACACTGAAGCTTTCTTT.

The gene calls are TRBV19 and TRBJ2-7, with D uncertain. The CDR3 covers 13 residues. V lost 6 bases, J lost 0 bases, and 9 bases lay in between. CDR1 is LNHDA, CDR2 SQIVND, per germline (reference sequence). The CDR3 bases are TGTGCCAGTAGGAAGACACCCTCCTACGAGCAGTACTTC. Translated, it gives CASRKTPSYEQYF.

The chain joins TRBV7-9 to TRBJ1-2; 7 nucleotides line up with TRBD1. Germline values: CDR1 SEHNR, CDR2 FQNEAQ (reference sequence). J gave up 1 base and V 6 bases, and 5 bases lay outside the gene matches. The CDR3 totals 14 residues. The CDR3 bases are TGTGCCAGCAGTCGCGGGACAGATAACTATGGCTACACCTTC. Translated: CASSRGTDNYGYTF.

CDR3 DNA sequence: TGTGCCAGCAGCTTAGAAGACAGGGGTTATGGCTACACCTTC. Its translation: CASSLEDRGYGYTF. This chain uses TRBV7-2 with TRBJ1-2; TRBD1 aligns across 8 bases. Trimming removed 1 base from V and 5 bases from J; junction bases left unmatched: 3. The CDR3 runs to 14 residues. Germline CDR1 reads SGHTA; CDR2 reads FQGNSA.

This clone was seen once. The chain's CDR3 is CASSSQPGTLNTGELFF. The CDR3 DNA follows: TGTGCCAGCAGCTCACAACCCGGGACACTCAACACCGGGGAGCTGTTTTTT. This chain uses TRBV7-3 with TRBJ2-2, with D tentatively TRBD1 (6 bases). This CDR3 has 17 amino acids. The ends were cut back, 4 bases at V and 2 bases at J, with 17 bases in the middle. Per the germline V gene, CDR1 is SGHTA and CDR2 is FQGTGA.

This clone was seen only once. Here the CDR3 reads CASSITPGQGGETQYF. In DNA, the CDR3 is TGTGCCAGTAGTATAACGCCGGGACAGGGGGGCGAGACCCAGTACTTC. The chain combines TRBV19 with TRBJ2-5; 11 nucleotides agree with TRBD1. The J segment lost 5 bases and the V segment lost 2 bases, leaving 7 bases of the junction unmatched. The CDR3 runs 16 residues. Per germline, CDR1 LNHDA and CDR2 SQIVND (reference sequence). The whole variable domain, remainder taken from reference TRBV19 and TRBJ2-5, is DGGITQSPKYLFRKEGQNVTLSCEQNLNHDAMYWYRQDPGQGLRLIYYSQIVNDFQKGDIAEGYSVSREKKESFPLTVTSAQKNPTAFYLCASSITPGQGGETQYFGPGTRLLVL.

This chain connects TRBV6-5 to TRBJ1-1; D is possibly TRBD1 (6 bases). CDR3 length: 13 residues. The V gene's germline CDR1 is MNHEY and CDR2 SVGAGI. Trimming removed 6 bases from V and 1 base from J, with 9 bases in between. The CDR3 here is CASSPRGNTEAFF. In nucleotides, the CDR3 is TGTGCCAGCAGCCCCAGGGGGAACACTGAAGCTTTCTTT.